This T cell receptor beta chain comes out of a study of T cell repertoires in cytomegalovirus infection (dated by TCRdb to the late 2010s). Notes on the research overall: Donor HLA type was relevant to the analysis, because carriage of CMV infection together with the matching HLA type was indicated by public TCR beta signatures. Broad study findings and their caveats: In both this cohort and an independent cohort of 350 or so donors, the cumulative frequency of public TCR beta family members distinguished carriers of CMV infection plus the relevant HLA type. The ex vivo response was dominated by HLA-C-restricted CMV-specific TCR beta clonotypes, which also provided the single most frequent clonotype in two of eight donors.

This clonotype came up a few times. The antigen this receptor binds is unknown. Base qualities are missing; no much larger clone stands one base away. Reading the germline V gene gives CDR1 MDHEN and CDR2 SYDVKM. The junction shows trimming of 5 bases on V and 4 bases on J, plus 14 bases between the germline ends. Including the terminal cysteine and phenylalanine, the CDR3 comprises 14 residues. Just CDR3 DNA is preserved here, 42 bases in frame from base 1. Sequencer: Illumina HiSeq 1500. TCRdb applied fastp at Q25 and MiXCR to the public reads, then kept only in-frame beta chains. One record per CDR3 amino acid sequence lists the most common genes and DNA. In this sample the table shows around 330,000 distinct CDR3 sequences, about 17% of which occur a single time. The top ten hold 9.5% to 15% of the sample.

The sample was PBMCs. The clonotype originates from a human donor in good health (CMV status not recorded). Some clones in this sample may be carry-over from other donors' samples. Recombination joined TRBV28 with TRBJ1-2; the D gene is perhaps TRBD1, from 5 matching bases. The CDR3 region: CASSPGRSGYGYTF. The DNA is TGTGCCAGCAGTCCGGGGCGGTCGGGCTATGGCTACACCTTC.